This passage covers 12 T cell receptor beta chains from one sample sequenced in a study of T cell changes during pregnancy in multiple sclerosis. TCRdb's table, derived via immunoSEQ multiplex PCR, lists solely in-frame clones and lacks some. The sample carries around 65,000 clones, about 93% recorded once. Sequenced material: peripheral blood, taken in the third trimester of pregnancy. Receptors were obtained from a female donor in good health, enrolled as a control in a pregnancy study.

This clone was seen just once. At one end the junction does not follow the germline gene, possibly because of a read error. The chain combines TRBV7-7 with TRBJ2-5, with 14 bases identical to TRBD2. Germline loops: CDR1 SSHAT, CDR2 FNYEAQ (reference sequence). There are 17 residues in the CDR3. The chain's CDR3 is CASSLGLAGAYQETQYF. CDR3 bases: TGTGCTAGCAGCTTGGGACTAGCGGGGGCGTACCAAGAGACCCAGTACTTC.

The V and J genes are TRBV20-1 and TRBJ2-7; D unresolved. Germline loops: CDR1 DFQATT, CDR2 SNEGSKA (reference sequence). The CDR3 has 11 amino acids. V lost 6 bases to trimming and J lost 1 base, with 7 bases between them. This CDR3 is CSASRSYEQYF. In DNA form, the CDR3 reads TGCAGTGCCTCTCGGTCCTACGAGCAGTACTTC.

This clone was observed once. A clone one base away is much larger, so this may be a read error. The chain has TRBV4-3 and TRBJ1-1; 8 bases line up with TRBD1. CDR1 and CDR2 from the germline V gene are LGHNA and YSLEER. This CDR3 comprises 15 residues. The CDR3 sequence: CASSQQTGAGTKAFF. The DNA for the CDR3 is TGCGCCAGCAGCCAACAGACAGGGGCCGGCACTAAAGCTTTCTTT.

The J gene is TRBJ2-4, the V gene TRBV7-6; 8 bases fit TRBD1. Germline CDR1 reads SGHVS; CDR2 reads FNYEAQ. This CDR3 has 17 residues. Trimming cost V 1 base and J 1 base; bases outside gene matches: 6. DNA of the CDR3: TGTGCCAGCAGCTTAGGGACAGGGTCATTCGCCAAAAACATTCAGTACTTC. Amino acids: CASSLGTGSFAKNIQYF.

The rearrangement links TRBV19 to TRBJ1-1; D gene ambiguous. The CDR3 is 13 amino acids. Trimming left V 8 bases short and J 4 bases short, with 14 bases between. The V gene's germline CDR1 is LNHDA and CDR2 SQIVND (reference sequence). In DNA, the CDR3 is TGTGCCAGTTTCGGGGTTGAGGGCACTGAAGCTTTCTTT. It codes for CASFGVEGTEAFF.

This clone was detected once. The CDR3 loop is CASSQSGGENTEAFF. The CDR3 DNA is TGCGCCAGCAGTCAATCGGGCGGGGAGAACACTGAAGCTTTCTTT. The chain is built from TRBV23-1 and TRBJ1-1; D remains unclear. TRBV23-1 is an ORF for which the function is uncertain. V lost 0 bases and J lost 1, with 9 bases in between. This CDR3 has 15 amino acids.

A few counts support this clone. This rearrangement joins TRBV12-5 to TRBJ1-6; TRBD1 matches at 8 bases. Germline lookup yields CDR1 LGHNT and CDR2 FRNRAP. With 0 bases clipped from V and 11 bases from J, the junction kept 9 bases outside the gene matches. The CDR3 runs 16 residues. The CDR3 sequence: CASGLVQGGPQPPLHF. Here the CDR3 DNA reads TGTGCTAGTGGTTTGGTACAGGGGGGTCCCCAGCCACCCCTCCACTTT.

The chain joins TRBV28 to TRBJ2-5; D is possibly TRBD2 (6 bases). V lost 3 bases and J 2 bases, leaving 10 bases between the germline ends. This CDR3 has 14 amino acids. CDR1 is MDHEN and CDR2 is SYDVKM in the germline V gene. The DNA of the CDR3 is TGTGCCAGCAGTTTGGTGCTAGCGCAAGAGACCCAGTACTTC. Translation gives CASSLVLAQETQYF.

This chain links TRBV2 with TRBJ1-1; D possibly corresponds to TRBD1 (5 bases). CDR3 length equals 16 residues. Between the trimmed V and J ends, which lost 4 bases and 0 bases, there was a span of 15 bases. CDR1 is SNHLY and CDR2 is FYNNEI in the germline V gene. The CDR3 loop reads CASSVNGGRMNTEAFF. CDR3 nucleotides: TGTGCCAGCAGTGTCAATGGGGGGAGGATGAACACTGAAGCTTTCTTT.

This clone was picked up one time. The chain is built from TRBV7-2 and TRBJ1-2; 7 nucleotides agree with TRBD1. With 5 bases clipped from V and 8 bases from J, the junction kept 8 bases outside the gene matches. The germline CDR1 and CDR2 sequences are SGHTA and FQGNSA. The CDR3 contains 13 residues. CDR3 nucleotides: TGTGCCAGCAGCCTAAACAGGGGCGGAGGCTACACCTTC. Protein sequence: CASSLNRGGGYTF.

The chain carries TRBV12-5 and TRBJ1-2, with TRBD1 identical over 10 bases. Germline V gene data show CDR1 as LGHNT and CDR2 as FRNRAP. CDR3 size: 16 residues. V lost 5 bases to trimming and J lost 6 bases; unmatched junction nucleotides: 12. CDR3 sequence: CASGPGQGRTRDGYTF. In DNA form, the CDR3 reads TGTGCTAGTGGTCCGGGACAGGGGCGTACCCGTGATGGCTACACCTTC.

CDR3 region: CASSRPTGTETQYF. In nucleotides, the CDR3 is TGCGCCAGCAGTCGCCCGACAGGGACAGAGACCCAGTACTTC. The gene calls are TRBV23-1 and TRBJ2-5; 7 bases are shared with TRBD1. TRBV23-1 is noted as an ORF with a role that remains uncertain. J lost 4 bases, V lost 4 bases, and 6 bases had no gene match. CDR3 size: 14 residues.